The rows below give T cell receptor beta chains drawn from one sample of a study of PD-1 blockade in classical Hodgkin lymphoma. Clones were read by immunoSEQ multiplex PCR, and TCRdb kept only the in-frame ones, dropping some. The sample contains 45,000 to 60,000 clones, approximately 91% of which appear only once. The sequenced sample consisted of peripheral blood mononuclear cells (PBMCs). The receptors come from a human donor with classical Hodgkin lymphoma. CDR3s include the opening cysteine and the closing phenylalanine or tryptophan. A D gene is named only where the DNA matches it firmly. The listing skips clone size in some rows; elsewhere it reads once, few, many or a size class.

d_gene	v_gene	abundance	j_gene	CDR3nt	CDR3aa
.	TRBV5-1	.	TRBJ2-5	TGCGCCAGCAGCTTATGGGACCAAGAGACCCAGTACTTC	CASSLWDQETQYF
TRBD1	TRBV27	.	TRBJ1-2	TGTGCCAGCAGTTCTTTACAGGGGGCAGGGGGCTACACCTTC	CASSSLQGAGGYTF
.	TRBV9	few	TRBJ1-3	TGTGCCAGCAGCGGCACGTTGGGCCGCCTTGACGCTGGAAACACCATATATTTT	CASSGTLGRLDAGNTIYF
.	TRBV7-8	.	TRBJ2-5	TGTGCCAGCAGCTATGAGAAGGAGACCCAGTACTTC	CASSYEKETQYF
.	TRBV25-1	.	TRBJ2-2	TGTGCCAGACAAGAGGGGACGAACACCGGGGAGCTGTTTTTT	CARQEGTNTGELFF
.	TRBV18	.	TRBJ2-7	TGTGCCAGCTCACCGGCGACAAACACTTACGAGCAGTACTTC	CASSPATNTYEQYF
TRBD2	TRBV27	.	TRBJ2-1	TGTGCCAGCAGTCCTAGCGGCCCCTACAATGAGCAGTTCTTC	CASSPSGPYNEQFF
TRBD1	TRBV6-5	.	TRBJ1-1	TGTGCCAGCAGTAGACAGGGATACACTGAAGCTTTCTTT	CASSRQGYTEAFF
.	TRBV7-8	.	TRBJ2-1	TGTGCCAGCAGCATACGGGCCCGGCTCAATGAGCAGTTCTTC	CASSIRARLNEQFF
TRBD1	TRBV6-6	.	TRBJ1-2	TGTGCCAGCAGTTACTCGGACAGGAACTATGGCTACACCTTC	CASSYSDRNYGYTF
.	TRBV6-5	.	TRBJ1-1	TGTGCCAGCAGTGGGTACGCAGGGTCGGAGTCTTTCTTT	CASSGYAGSESFF
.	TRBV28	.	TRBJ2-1	TGTGCCAGCAGTCGTACAGGATCCGTCCGAAGTGAGCAGTTCTTC	CASSRTGSVRSEQFF
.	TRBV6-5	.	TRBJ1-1	TGTGCCAGCAGTTACAGCGGGGTCAGAAACACTGAAGCTTTCTTT	CASSYSGVRNTEAFF
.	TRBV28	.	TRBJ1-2	TGTGCCAGCAGTTTGGGGACGGACTATGGCTACACCTTC	CASSLGTDYGYTF
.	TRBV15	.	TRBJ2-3	TGTGCCACCAGCAGAGATCCTACTAGCACAGATACGCAGTATTTT	CATSRDPTSTDTQYF
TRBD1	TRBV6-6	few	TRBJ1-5	TGTGCCAGCAGGCCTAGGGGGCAGAGCAATCAGCCCCAGCATTTT	CASRPRGQSNQPQHF
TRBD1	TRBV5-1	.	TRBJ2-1	TGCGCCAGCAGCCCTACCCCGGGACAGAGGAACAATGAGCAGTTCTTC	CASSPTPGQRNNEQFF
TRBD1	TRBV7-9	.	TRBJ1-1	TGTGCCAGCAGTCTTTACCGGGACAGGGGAACTGAAGCTTTCTTT	CASSLYRDRGTEAFF
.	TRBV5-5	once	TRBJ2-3	TGTGCCAGCAGCTTTTGGAGGGGCACAGATACGCAGTATTTT	CASSFWRGTDTQYF
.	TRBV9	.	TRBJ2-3	TGTGCCAGCAGCGTAGAGGTAGCGGCGAGCACAGATACGCAGTATTTT	CASSVEVAASTDTQYF
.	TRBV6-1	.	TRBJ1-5	TGTGCCAGCAGTGCTGGGTATAGCAATCAGCCCCAGCATTTT	CASSAGYSNQPQHF
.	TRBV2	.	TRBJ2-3	TGTGCCAGCAGTGCCCGAGATACGCAGTATTTT	CASSARDTQYF
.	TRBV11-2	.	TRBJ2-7	TGTGCCAGCAGCTTAGAACCGCGTCTAACAACCTACGAGCAGTACTTC	CASSLEPRLTTYEQYF
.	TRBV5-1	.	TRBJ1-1	TGCGCCAGCAGCCCCCTCCCGACCATGAACACTGAAGCTTTCTTT	CASSPLPTMNTEAFF
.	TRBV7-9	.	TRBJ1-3	TGTGCCAGCAGCTTAACCGCGGTCTCTGGAAACACCATATATTTT	CASSLTAVSGNTIYF
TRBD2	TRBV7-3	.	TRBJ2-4	TGTGCCAGCAGGGGACTAGCCATTCAGTACTTC	CASRGLAIQYF
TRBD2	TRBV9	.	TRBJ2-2	TGTGCCAGCAGCGTAGGGACTAGCGGGACTGGGGCGAACACCGGGGAGCTGTTTTTT	CASSVGTSGTGANTGELFF
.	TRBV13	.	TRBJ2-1	TGTGCCAGCAGCCATTCCCTCAATGAGCAGTTCTTC	CASSHSLNEQFF
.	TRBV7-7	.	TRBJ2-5	TGTGCCAGCAGCTTAGGGGGCCTAGCGAGTCAAGAGACCCAGTACTTC	CASSLGGLASQETQYF
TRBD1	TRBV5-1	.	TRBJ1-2	TGCGCCAGCAGCTTGGAGCGGACAGGGATCGATGGCTACACCTTC	CASSLERTGIDGYTF
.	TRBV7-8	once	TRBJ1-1	TGTGCCAGCAGCTTCAGGGGCCATGGGACCACTGAAGCTTTCTTT	CASSFRGHGTTEAFF
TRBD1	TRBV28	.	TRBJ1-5	TGTGCCAGCAGTTTATTGGGGGGGACAGTAAACAATCAGCCCCAGCATTTT	CASSLLGGTVNNQPQHF
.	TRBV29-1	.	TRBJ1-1	TGCAGCGTTGGACCTCCCCGAGGGGGTCGGAACACTGAAGCTTTCTTT	CSVGPPRGGRNTEAFF
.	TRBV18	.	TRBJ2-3	TGTGCCAGCTCACCAAAGAGCGGAGAAAATACGCAGTATTTT	CASSPKSGENTQYF
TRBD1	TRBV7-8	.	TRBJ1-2	TGTGCCAGCAGCTTAAGAGTTTTTTTAGGGGGCCATCCGAGCATTGGCTACACCTTC	CASSLRVFLGGHPSIGYTF
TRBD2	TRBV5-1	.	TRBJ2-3	TGCGCCAGCAGCTCGTCGCGGGAGGGCAAGACAGATACGCAGTATTTT	CASSSSREGKTDTQYF
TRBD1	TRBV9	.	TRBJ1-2	TGTGCCAGCAGCGTAGCTGAGGGGGCAACTCAGGGCTACACCTTC	CASSVAEGATQGYTF
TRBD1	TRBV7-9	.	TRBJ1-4	TGTGCCAGCACCCTAGGGACAGGGGGAAATGAAAAACTGTTTTTT	CASTLGTGGNEKLFF
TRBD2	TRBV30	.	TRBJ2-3	TGTGCCTGGAGTCAGCGGGAGAGAGATACGCAGTATTTT	CAWSQRERDTQYF
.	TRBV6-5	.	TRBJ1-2	TGTGCCAGCAGACCCGACGGGGGCTATGGCTACACCTTC	CASRPDGGYGYTF
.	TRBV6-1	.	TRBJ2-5	TGTGCCAGCGGTCGAGAGGGGGTAGAGACCCAGTACTTC	CASGREGVETQYF
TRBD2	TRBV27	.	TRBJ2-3	TGTGCCAGCAGTCCCCCTTCTAGCGGGAGTGATACGCAGTATTTT	CASSPPSSGSDTQYF
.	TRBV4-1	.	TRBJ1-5	TGCGCCAGCAGCCGCGGACAAAATCAGCCCCAGCATTTT	CASSRGQNQPQHF
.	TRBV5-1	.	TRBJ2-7	TGCGCCAGCAGCTTGGGACGGGACCTCTACGAGCAGTACTTC	CASSLGRDLYEQYF
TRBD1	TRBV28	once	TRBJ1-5	TGTGCCACCATGAGGGGACAGGGGTTTCGCAATCAGCCCCAGCATTTT	CATMRGQGFRNQPQHF
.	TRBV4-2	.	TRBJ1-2	TGTGCCAGCAGCCAATTGGATCCAGAGGATGGCTACACCTTC	CASSQLDPEDGYTF
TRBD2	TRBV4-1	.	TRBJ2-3	TGCGCCAGCAGCCAAGATCGGACTAGCACGAGCACAGGTACGCAGTATTTT	CASSQDRTSTSTGTQYF
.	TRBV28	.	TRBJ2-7	TGTGCCAGCAGTTTCCACGGGGTCGGAACCTACGAGCAGTACTTC	CASSFHGVGTYEQYF
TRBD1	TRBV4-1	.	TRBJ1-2	TGCGCCAGCAGCCAAGCTGGGACAGGGTCCGGCTACACCTTC	CASSQAGTGSGYTF
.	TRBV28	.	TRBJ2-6	TGTGCCAGCAGTTTACGGAGATCTGGGGCCAACGTCCTGACTTTC	CASSLRRSGANVLTF